The clone carrying this TCR beta chain was counted between two and nine times. This sample was included in a study of identical twins. TCRdb reanalysed the 5' RACE reads using MiXCR and keeps one entry per CDR3 protein. Among 550,000 to 700,000 distinct CDR3 sequences listed, roughly 20% were seen once. Losses at the gene ends were 4 bases for V and 2 bases for J; bases not matched to a gene: 13. CDR3 length equals 18 residues. Germline CDR1 and CDR2: MNHEY and SVGEGT. These same records also appear under a second study, on T cells expressing NK-cell markers.

Sequencing used PBMCs. The TCR sequence derives from a woman under 30 in good health. The V call is TRBV6-2 or TRBV6-3, the J call TRBJ2-1, with TRBD2 matching over 8 bases. CDR3 sequence: CASSSRRVGLGPYNEQFF. The DNA for the CDR3 is TGTGCCAGCAGTTCCCGAAGAGTGGGACTAGGTCCCTACAATGAGCAGTTCTTC.